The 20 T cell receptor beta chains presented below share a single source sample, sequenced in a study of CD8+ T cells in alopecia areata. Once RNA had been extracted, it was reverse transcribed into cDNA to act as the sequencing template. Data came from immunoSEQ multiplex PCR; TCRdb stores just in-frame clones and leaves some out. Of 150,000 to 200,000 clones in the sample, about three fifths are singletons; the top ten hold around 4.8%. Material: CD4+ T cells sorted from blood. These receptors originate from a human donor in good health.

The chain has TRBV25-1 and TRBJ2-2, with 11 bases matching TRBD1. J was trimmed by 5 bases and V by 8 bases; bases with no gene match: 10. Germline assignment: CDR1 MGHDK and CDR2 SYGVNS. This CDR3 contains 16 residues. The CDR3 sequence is CASRSPGTGGTGELFF. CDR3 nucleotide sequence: TGTGCCAGCCGTAGTCCCGGGACAGGGGGAACCGGGGAGCTGTTTTTT.

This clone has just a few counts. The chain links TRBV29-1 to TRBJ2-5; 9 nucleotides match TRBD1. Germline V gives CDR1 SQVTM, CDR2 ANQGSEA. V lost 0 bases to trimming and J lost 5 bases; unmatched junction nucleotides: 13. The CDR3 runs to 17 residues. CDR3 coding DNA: TGCAGCGTTGAAGATTTTCCCGGGACAGGGCAAACGGAGACCCAGTACTTC. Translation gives CSVEDFPGTGQTETQYF.

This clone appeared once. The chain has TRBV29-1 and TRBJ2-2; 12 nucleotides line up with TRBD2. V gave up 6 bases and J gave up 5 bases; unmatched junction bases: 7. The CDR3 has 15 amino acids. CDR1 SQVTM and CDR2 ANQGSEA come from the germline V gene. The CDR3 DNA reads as TGCAGCGTCCTGGGGGGGACTAGCGGGACCGGGGAGCTGTTTTTT. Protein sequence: CSVLGGTSGTGELFF.

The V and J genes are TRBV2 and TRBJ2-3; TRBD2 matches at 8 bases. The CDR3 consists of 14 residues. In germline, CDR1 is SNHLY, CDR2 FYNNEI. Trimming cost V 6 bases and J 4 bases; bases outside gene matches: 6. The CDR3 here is CASRAGGTPDTQYF. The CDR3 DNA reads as TGTGCCAGCAGGGCGGGAGGAACACCAGATACGCAGTATTTT.

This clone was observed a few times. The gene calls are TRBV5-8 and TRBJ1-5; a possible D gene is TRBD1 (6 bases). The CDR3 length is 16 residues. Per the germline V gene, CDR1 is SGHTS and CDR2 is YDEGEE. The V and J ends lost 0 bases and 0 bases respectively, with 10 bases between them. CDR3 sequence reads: CASSLGGAYSNQPQHF. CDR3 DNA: TGTGCCAGCAGCTTGGGGGGGGCTTATAGCAATCAGCCCCAGCATTTT.

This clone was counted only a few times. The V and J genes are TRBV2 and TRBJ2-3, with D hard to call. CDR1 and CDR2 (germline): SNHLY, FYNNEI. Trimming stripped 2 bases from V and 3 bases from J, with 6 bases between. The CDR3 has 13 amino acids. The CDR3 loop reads CASSESPTDTQYF. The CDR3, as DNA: TGTGCCAGCAGTGAATCCCCGACAGATACGCAGTATTTT.

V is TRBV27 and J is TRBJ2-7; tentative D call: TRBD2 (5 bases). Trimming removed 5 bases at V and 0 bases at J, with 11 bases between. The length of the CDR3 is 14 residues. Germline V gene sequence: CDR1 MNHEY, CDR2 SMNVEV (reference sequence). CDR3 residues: CASSPSLHSYEQYF. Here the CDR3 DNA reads TGTGCCAGCAGTCCTAGCCTACACTCCTACGAGCAGTACTTC.

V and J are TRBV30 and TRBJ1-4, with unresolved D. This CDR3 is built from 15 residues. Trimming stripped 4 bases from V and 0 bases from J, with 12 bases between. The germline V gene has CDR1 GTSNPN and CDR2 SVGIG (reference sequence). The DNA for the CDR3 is TGTGCCTGGACCCCCTTCCCCCCAACTAATGAAAAACTGTTTTTT. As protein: CAWTPFPPTNEKLFF.

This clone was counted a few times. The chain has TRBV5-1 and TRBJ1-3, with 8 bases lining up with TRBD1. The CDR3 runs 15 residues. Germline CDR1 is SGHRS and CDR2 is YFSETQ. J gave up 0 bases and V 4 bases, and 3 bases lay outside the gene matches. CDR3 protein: CASSVTGDSGNTIYF. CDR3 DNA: TGCGCCAGCAGCGTGACAGGGGACTCTGGAAACACCATATATTTT.

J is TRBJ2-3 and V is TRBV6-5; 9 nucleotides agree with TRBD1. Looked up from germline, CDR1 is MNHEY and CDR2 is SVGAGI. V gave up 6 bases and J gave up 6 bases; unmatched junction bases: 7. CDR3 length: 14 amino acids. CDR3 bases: TGTGCCAGCAGGGACAGGGGCAATCTGGATACGCAGTATTTT. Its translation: CASRDRGNLDTQYF.

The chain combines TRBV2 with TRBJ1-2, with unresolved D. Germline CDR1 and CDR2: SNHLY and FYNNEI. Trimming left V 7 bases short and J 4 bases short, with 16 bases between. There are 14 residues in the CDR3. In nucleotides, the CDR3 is TGTGCCAGCACTGAGAGTCAACTCCTCTATGGCTACACCTTC. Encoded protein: CASTESQLLYGYTF.

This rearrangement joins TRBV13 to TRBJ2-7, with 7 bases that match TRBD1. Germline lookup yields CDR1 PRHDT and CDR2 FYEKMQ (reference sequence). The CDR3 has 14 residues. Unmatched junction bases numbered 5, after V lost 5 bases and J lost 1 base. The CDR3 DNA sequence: TGTGCCAGCAGCGGAAGGGACAGATCCTACGAGCAGTACTTC. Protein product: CASSGRDRSYEQYF.

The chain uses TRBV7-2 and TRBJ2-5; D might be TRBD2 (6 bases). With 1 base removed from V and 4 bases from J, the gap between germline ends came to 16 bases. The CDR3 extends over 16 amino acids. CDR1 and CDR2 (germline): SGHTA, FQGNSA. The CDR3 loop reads CASSLVSSARAETQYF. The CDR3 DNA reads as TGTGCCAGCAGCTTAGTATCTAGCGCACGGGCAGAGACCCAGTACTTC.

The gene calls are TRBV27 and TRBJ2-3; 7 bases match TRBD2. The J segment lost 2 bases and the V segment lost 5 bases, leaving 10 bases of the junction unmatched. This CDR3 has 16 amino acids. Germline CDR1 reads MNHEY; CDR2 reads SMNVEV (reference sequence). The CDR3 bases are TGTGCCAGCAGTCGGAAATGGGACTACCTCACAGATACGCAGTATTTT. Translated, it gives CASSRKWDYLTDTQYF.

The CDR3 DNA reads TGTGCCAGCAGCGCTCGACAGGGGATCGGGGAGCTGTTTTTT. Protein: CASSARQGIGELFF. The chain links TRBV7-2 to TRBJ2-2, with 8 bases identical to TRBD1. CDR1 and CDR2 (germline): SGHTA, FQGNSA. With 5 bases clipped from V and 7 bases from J, the junction kept 6 bases outside the gene matches. The CDR3 length is 14 residues.

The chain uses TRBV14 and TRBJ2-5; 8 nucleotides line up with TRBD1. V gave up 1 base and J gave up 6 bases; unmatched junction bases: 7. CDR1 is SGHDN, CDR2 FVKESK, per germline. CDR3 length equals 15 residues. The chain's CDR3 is CASSQVPGGVKTQYF. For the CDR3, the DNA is TGTGCCAGCAGCCAAGTTCCAGGGGGCGTTAAGACCCAGTACTTC.

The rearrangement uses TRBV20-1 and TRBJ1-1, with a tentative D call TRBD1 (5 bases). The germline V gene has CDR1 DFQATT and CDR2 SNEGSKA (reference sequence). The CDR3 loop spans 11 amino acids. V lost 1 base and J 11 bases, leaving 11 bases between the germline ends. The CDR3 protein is CSARGAGRAFF. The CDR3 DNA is TGCAGTGCTAGAGGGGCAGGGAGGGCTTTCTTT.

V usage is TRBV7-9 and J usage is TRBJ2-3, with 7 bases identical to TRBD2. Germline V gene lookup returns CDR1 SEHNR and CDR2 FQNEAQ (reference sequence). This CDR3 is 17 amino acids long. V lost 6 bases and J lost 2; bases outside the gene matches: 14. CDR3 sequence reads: CASSPRLGLGNTDTQYF. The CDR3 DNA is TGTGCCAGCAGTCCGCGTTTAGGACTAGGAAACACAGATACGCAGTATTTT. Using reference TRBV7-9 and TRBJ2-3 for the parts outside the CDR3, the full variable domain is DTGVSQNPRHKITKRGQNVTFRCDPISEHNRLYWYRQTLGQGPEFLTYFQNEAQLEKSRLLSDRFSAERPKGSFSTLEIQRTEQGDSAMYLCASSPRLGLGNTDTQYFGPGTRLTVL.

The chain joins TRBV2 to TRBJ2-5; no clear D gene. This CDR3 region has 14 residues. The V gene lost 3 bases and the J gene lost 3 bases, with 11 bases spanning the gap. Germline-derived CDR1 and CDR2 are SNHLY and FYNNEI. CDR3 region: CASSEGRFKETQYF. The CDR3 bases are TGTGCCAGCAGTGAGGGCCGTTTCAAAGAGACCCAGTACTTC.

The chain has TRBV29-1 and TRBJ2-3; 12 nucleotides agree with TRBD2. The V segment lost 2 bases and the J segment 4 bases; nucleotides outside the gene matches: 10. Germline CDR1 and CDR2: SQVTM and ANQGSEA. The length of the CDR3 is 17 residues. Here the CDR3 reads CSVERGLAGTGSDTQYF. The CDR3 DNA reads TGCAGCGTTGAAAGAGGACTAGCGGGGACGGGATCAGATACGCAGTATTTT.